This is a list of T cell receptor beta chains from one sample in a study of T cells after somatic rescue of genetic block. The repertoire was sequenced with immunoSEQ multiplex PCR; TCRdb's copy has only in-frame clones and lacks some. Here the sample spans 85,000 to 100,000 clones, 85% to 90% being singletons. Material for sequencing was peripheral blood mononuclear cells (PBMCs). The receptors shown here come from a young woman. Each CDR3 is given with its conserved first and last residue. Each record gives: J gene, D gene, V gene, clone size, CDR3 protein, CDR3 DNA. The D gene is left open where the match is weak. Size values are once, few and many counts, or a class for expanded clones, and some rows have none.

TRBJ2-1	NA	TRBV27	NA	CASIGYNEQFF	TGTGCCAGCATCGGCTACAATGAGCAGTTCTTC
TRBJ1-1	NA	TRBV5-4	NA	CASSPGVQGGTEAFF	TGTGCCAGCAGCCCGGGGGTGCAGGGCGGGACTGAAGCTTTCTTT
TRBJ2-1	TRBD2	TRBV2	NA	CASQRESSYNEQFF	TGTGCCAGTCAGCGGGAGAGCTCCTACAATGAGCAGTTCTTC
TRBJ1-1	NA	TRBV27	NA	CASSTRPRGEAFF	TGTGCCAGCAGTACCCGCCCCCGGGGAGAAGCTTTCTTT
TRBJ2-7	TRBD2	TRBV5-1	NA	CASSSPSEGGPYEQYF	TGCGCCAGCAGCTCACCTTCGGAGGGAGGGCCCTACGAGCAGTACTTC
TRBJ2-1	NA	TRBV6-1	NA	CASSERDWNEQFF	TGTGCCAGCAGTGAAAGGGACTGGAATGAGCAGTTCTTC
TRBJ2-2	NA	TRBV4-3	NA	CASSRMGDQNTGELFF	TGCGCCAGCAGCCGGATGGGGGACCAAAACACCGGGGAGCTGTTTTTT
TRBJ2-1	NA	TRBV5-6	NA	CASSLGGPGYNEQFF	TGTGCCAGCAGCTTGGGGGGGCCGGGTTACAATGAGCAGTTCTTC
TRBJ2-6	NA	TRBV19	NA	CASNLQSSGANVLTF	TGTGCCAGTAACTTGCAGTCCTCTGGGGCCAACGTCCTGACTTTC
TRBJ2-5	TRBD2	TRBV5-4	NA	CASSSSGRAGETQYF	TGTGCCAGCAGTTCCAGCGGGAGGGCCGGAGAGACCCAGTACTTC
TRBJ1-1	NA	TRBV6-6	NA	CASTLRAEEAFF	TGTGCCAGCACCCTCCGGGCGGAAGAAGCTTTCTTT
TRBJ1-5	NA	TRBV28	NA	CASSLYGGTSYNQPQHF	TGTGCCAGCAGTTTATATGGGGGGACGTCCTACAATCAGCCCCAGCATTTT
TRBJ2-7	TRBD1	TRBV23-1	NA	CANSLPGQTYEQYF	TGCGCCAACAGCCTTCCGGGACAGACCTACGAGCAGTACTTC
TRBJ2-7	TRBD1	TRBV2	few	CASSGDSYEQYF	TGTGCCAGCAGCGGGGACAGCTACGAGCAGTACTTC
TRBJ2-3	NA	TRBV2	NA	CASRDTTDTQYF	TGTGCCAGCAGGGACACCACAGATACGCAGTATTTT
TRBJ2-7	NA	TRBV7-2	NA	CASSPRSTYEQYF	TGTGCCAGCAGCCCCCGATCCACCTACGAGCAGTACTTC
TRBJ1-1	NA	TRBV28	NA	CASAGRMNTEAFF	TGTGCCAGCGCAGGACGGATGAACACTGAAGCTTTCTTT
TRBJ1-3	NA	TRBV27	NA	CASSFSGGRDGNTIYF	TGTGCCAGCAGTTTCTCGGGGGGAAGAGATGGAAACACCATATATTTT
TRBJ1-5	NA	TRBV28	NA	CASSPPNSNQPQHF	TGTGCCAGCAGTCCCCCTAATAGCAATCAGCCCCAGCATTTT
TRBJ2-5	NA	TRBV7-9	NA	CASSKLVGHQETQYF	TGTGCCAGCAGCAAACTTGTGGGACATCAAGAGACCCAGTACTTC
TRBJ2-2	NA	TRBV2	NA	CASSEWLVGELFF	TGTGCCAGCAGTGAATGGCTCGTCGGGGAGCTGTTTTTT
TRBJ2-1	NA	TRBV18	NA	CASSPPMKSYNEQFF	TGTGCCAGCTCACCACCGATGAAGTCCTACAATGAGCAGTTCTTC
TRBJ1-5	NA	TRBV4-1	NA	CASSLRMRSQPQHF	TGCGCCAGCAGTCTGAGGATGCGGAGTCAGCCCCAGCATTTT
TRBJ1-3	NA	TRBV27	NA	CASRGQTGNTIYF	TGTGCCAGCAGGGGACAAACTGGAAACACCATATATTTT
TRBJ1-1	NA	TRBV18	NA	CASSPDGAVNTEAFF	TGTGCCAGCTCACCCGACGGGGCAGTGAACACTGAAGCTTTCTTT
TRBJ1-2	NA	TRBV7-9	NA	CASTKDYGYTF	TGTGCCAGCACCAAGGACTATGGCTACACCTTC
TRBJ2-1	TRBD2	TRBV5-1	NA	CASSLRRAEAGPYNEQFF	TGCGCCAGCAGCTTGCGCAGGGCGGAAGCGGGGCCATACAATGAGCAGTTCTTC
TRBJ1-5	NA	TRBV19	NA	CASTVGSVQPQHF	TGTGCCAGTACCGTTGGATCGGTGCAGCCCCAGCATTTT
TRBJ2-7	NA	TRBV5-1	NA	CASSLEGQGTYYEQYF	TGCGCTAGCAGCTTGGAGGGGCAGGGGACATACTACGAGCAGTACTTC
TRBJ2-2	NA	TRBV11-3	NA	CASSHPGGELFF	TGTGCCAGCAGCCACCCTGGGGGGGAGCTGTTTTTT
TRBJ2-7	NA	TRBV7-9	NA	CASSSIWDNAYEQYF	TGTGCCAGCAGCTCCATATGGGACAATGCCTACGAGCAGTACTTC
TRBJ2-5	NA	TRBV20-1	NA	CSARLKETQYF	TGCAGTGCCCGACTTAAAGAGACCCAGTACTTC
TRBJ2-7	NA	TRBV11-2	NA	CASSSYYRPSYEQYF	TGTGCCAGCAGCTCATACTACCGACCCTCCTACGAGCAGTACTTC
TRBJ1-4	NA	TRBV7-9	few	CASSLQSQLREKLFF	TGTGCCAGCAGCTTACAGTCCCAGCTAAGGGAAAAACTGTTTTTT
TRBJ2-7	NA	TRBV4-1	NA	CASSQERGLVQQYF	TGCGCCAGCAGCCAAGAAAGAGGACTGGTACAGCAGTACTTC
TRBJ2-3	NA	TRBV5-1	NA	CASSPNTDTQYF	TGCGCCAGCAGCCCTAACACAGATACGCAGTATTTT
TRBJ2-7	NA	TRBV6-5	NA	CASSPRGGIYEQYF	TGTGCCAGCAGTCCCCGCGGCGGTATCTACGAGCAGTACTTC
TRBJ1-2	TRBD1	TRBV10-3	NA	CAISYRGTQGYTF	TGTGCCATCAGCTACAGGGGAACGCAGGGCTACACCTTC
TRBJ1-2	NA	TRBV2	NA	CASSSQTAGYGYTF	TGTGCCAGCAGTTCGCAGACAGCTGGCTATGGCTACACCTTC
TRBJ2-3	TRBD2	TRBV11-3	NA	CASSSRLAGGNTDTQYF	TGTGCCAGCAGCTCTAGACTAGCGGGAGGGAACACAGATACGCAGTATTTT
TRBJ1-1	TRBD1	TRBV30	NA	CAWRARTGRPEAFF	TGTGCCTGGAGGGCCAGGACAGGGAGGCCTGAAGCTTTCTTT
TRBJ2-1	NA	TRBV27	NA	CASSRYRGGEDEQFF	TGTGCCAGCAGTCGATACAGGGGAGGGGAGGATGAGCAGTTCTTC
TRBJ2-4	TRBD2	TRBV19	once	CASSTQGLAGMNKNIQYF	TGTGCCAGTAGTACCCAGGGACTAGCGGGAATGAACAAAAACATTCAGTACTTC
TRBJ1-4	NA	TRBV27	NA	CASSLSPGHSNEKLFF	TGTGCCAGCAGTTTATCCCCGGGTCATTCTAATGAAAAACTGTTTTTT
TRBJ1-1	NA	TRBV6-5	NA	CASRYSINFDTEAFF	TGTGCCAGCCGTTACAGTATTAATTTCGACACTGAAGCTTTCTTT
TRBJ2-1	NA	TRBV19	once	CASSADGGPYNEQFF	TGTGCCAGTAGTGCGGACGGGGGGCCCTACAATGAGCAGTTCTTC
TRBJ1-1	TRBD1	TRBV9	NA	CASGKGAGGTEAFF	TGTGCCAGCGGAAAGGGGGCGGGTGGCACTGAAGCTTTCTTT
TRBJ2-7	NA	TRBV27	NA	CASSVRDVLSYEQYF	TGTGCCAGCAGTGTGAGGGACGTGCTCTCCTACGAGCAGTACTTC
TRBJ1-1	NA	TRBV20-1	once	CSASSGWEAFF	TGCAGTGCTAGTAGTGGGTGGGAAGCTTTCTTT
TRBJ1-5	NA	TRBV6-1	once	CASNRSWELGQPQHF	TGTGCCAGCAACCGAAGTTGGGAGCTCGGTCAGCCCCAGCATTTT
TRBJ2-5	TRBD2	TRBV6-6	NA	CASKGISGFRETQYF	TGTGCCAGCAAGGGAATTAGCGGGTTCCGAGAGACCCAGTACTTC
TRBJ2-7	NA	TRBV11-2	NA	CASSLDRGLYEQYF	TGTGCCAGCAGCTTAGACAGGGGCCTCTACGAGCAGTACTTC
TRBJ1-2	NA	TRBV5-6	NA	CASSPPRERPPYGYTF	TGTGCCAGCAGCCCACCAAGGGAGAGGCCGCCCTATGGCTACACCTTC
TRBJ2-7	NA	TRBV14	once	CASSQAQFYEQYF	TGTGCCAGCAGCCAAGCCCAGTTTTACGAGCAGTACTTC
TRBJ1-5	NA	TRBV19	NA	CASTGEPNQPQHF	TGTGCCAGTACCGGGGAGCCCAATCAGCCCCAGCATTTT